The 6 T cell receptor beta chains listed next were all sequenced from one sample in a study of immune characteristics of hereditary and idiopathic chronic pancreatitis. Chronic pancreatitis pancreas tissue was obtained from patients undergoing total pancreatectomy with islet autotransplantation (TPIAT). Library creation used the immunoSEQ multiplex PCR assay. TCRdb limited this immuneACCESS table to in-frame rearrangements with V and J called. A share of clones is missing; checked studies link under half to unresolved V genes, and the rest is unexplained. This sample has roughly 9,000 clones in its table, and 75% to 85% of those were observed once. About 14% of the sample belongs to the ten largest clones. Sequenced material: pancreas tissue with idiopathic chronic pancreatitis. Reading the label with the study, this specimen's cell subset or site is: chronic pancreatitis without an identified cause. The receptors shown here come from a human donor with chronic pancreatitis.

This clone has a single count. CDR3 in amino acids: CASSVGTGAANEQFF. Written as DNA, the CDR3 is TGTGCCAGCAGCGTAGGGACGGGGGCGGCAAATGAGCAGTTCTTC. This rearrangement joins TRBV9 to TRBJ2-1, with D perhaps matching TRBD1 or TRBD2 (6 bases each). The V end was cut by 0 bases, the J end by 7 bases, with 14 bases between. Germline-derived CDR1 and CDR2 are SGDLS and YYNGEE. This CDR3 region has 15 residues.

The chain couples TRBV7-9 to TRBJ1-3; D remains unclear. Trimming pared 2 bases from V and 5 bases from J, leaving 13 bases between. The CDR3 length is 15 residues. Germline-derived CDR1 and CDR2 are SEHNR and FQNEAQ (reference sequence). CDR3 residues: CASSLQGWERNTIYF. The CDR3 DNA is TGTGCCAGCAGCTTACAAGGCTGGGAACGAAACACCATATATTTT. Variable domain in full (rest from reference TRBV7-9 and TRBJ1-3): DTGVSQNPRHKITKRGQNVTFRCDPISEHNRLYWYRQTLGQGPEFLTYFQNEAQLEKSRLLSDRFSAERPKGSFSTLEIQRTEQGDSAMYLCASSLQGWERNTIYFGEGSWLTVV.

A remark on this clone: Distinct nucleotide sequences in the sample also encode this CDR3. V gene TRBV7-9 combines with J gene TRBJ1-1, with no clear D. V lost 1 base, J lost 3 bases, and 9 bases lay in between. The CDR3 is 14 residues long. From germline, CDR1 is SEHNR and CDR2 FQNEAQ (reference sequence). The CDR3 sequence is CASSLVSGDTEAFF. The CDR3 nucleotides read TGTGCCAGCAGCTTAGTTTCCGGGGACACTGAAGCTTTCTTT.

This rearrangement joins TRBV5-1 to TRBJ1-2, with 7 nucleotides matching TRBD1. This CDR3 is 15 amino acids long. With 1 base clipped from V and 7 bases from J, the junction kept 10 bases outside the gene matches. Germline CDR1 reads SGHRS; CDR2 reads YFSETQ. DNA for the CDR3: TGCGCCAGCAGCTTGTCTTTTGACAGGGTGGGTGGCTACACCTTC. Translating it yields CASSLSFDRVGGYTF.

V usage is TRBV5-1 and J usage is TRBJ2-1, with TRBD2 matching 7 bases. CDR3 size: 15 residues. CDR1 and CDR2 from the germline V gene are SGHRS and YFSETQ. V lost 5 bases and J lost 4; bases outside the gene matches: 9. The CDR3 is CASRETGGKYNEQFF. Written as DNA, the CDR3 is TGCGCCAGCAGGGAGACCGGGGGGAAGTACAATGAGCAGTTCTTC.

The J gene is TRBJ2-2, the V gene TRBV4-3; 12 bases are shared with TRBD2. V shed 0 bases and J 6 bases; nucleotides not matched to a gene: 2. CDR3 length: 16 amino acids. CDR1 is LGHNA and CDR2 is YSLEER in the germline V gene. This CDR3 is CASSQDPSGGAGELFF. The DNA of the CDR3 is TGCGCCAGCAGCCAAGACCCTAGCGGGGGGGCCGGGGAGCTGTTTTTT.